This T cell receptor beta chain was sequenced for a study of cytotoxic CD8 clonotypes in ibrutinib-treated CLL. Study-wide results and caveats: Baseline clonality, higher than in age-matched healthy donors, tracked circulating CD8+ T-cell counts.

On this clone itself: Its antigen is not identified.

The method was immunoSEQ multiplex PCR; TCRdb's version includes in-frame clones alone and lacks a portion of them. The sample holds around 70,000 clones, over 75% seen once. V dropped 1 base and J dropped 2 bases, with 10 bases sitting between them. This CDR3 is built from 15 residues. Looked up from germline, CDR1 is MNHEY and CDR2 is SVGAGI. This material consisted of PBMCs, taken at disease progression, from a patient treated with ibrutinib. The TCR sequence derives from a human donor with chronic lymphocytic leukemia. The V call is TRBV6-5, the J call TRBJ2-3, with TRBD1 as a possible D gene (5 bases). The CDR3 sequence: CASSYFRRATDTQYF. The CDR3 nucleotides read TGTGCCAGCAGTTACTTCCGCAGGGCCACAGATACGCAGTATTTT.